This T cell receptor beta chain was sequenced during a study of post-analysis software for immune sequencing data. Whole-study results and caveats: Under F measure analysis, samples from one preparation batch co-clustered strongly. The five TRBV segments detected at higher frequency in patients than in controls included TRBV5-6, TRBV5-1 and TRBV20-1.

cDNA libraries of TCR beta carried unique molecular identifiers. Via MiXCR, TCRdb re-called the PCR reads, giving one row per CDR3 protein. The data contain around 190,000 distinct CDR3 sequences, approximately 28% of them singletons. Details on this clonotype: Its antigen is currently unknown. At one boundary the junction diverges from the germline segment, which might be a read error.

Looked up from germline, CDR1 is DFQATT and CDR2 is SNEGSKA (reference sequence). The CDR3 is made up of 14 amino acids. The material sequenced was blood. The chain carries TRBV20-1 and TRBJ2-7, with D possibly matching TRBD2 (6 bases). The clonotype comes from a girl younger than 18 with multiple sclerosis. This CDR3 reads CNAREAGLGHEQYF. The CDR3 DNA follows: TGCAATGCTAGAGAGGCGGGGCTAGGCCACGAGCAGTACTTC.